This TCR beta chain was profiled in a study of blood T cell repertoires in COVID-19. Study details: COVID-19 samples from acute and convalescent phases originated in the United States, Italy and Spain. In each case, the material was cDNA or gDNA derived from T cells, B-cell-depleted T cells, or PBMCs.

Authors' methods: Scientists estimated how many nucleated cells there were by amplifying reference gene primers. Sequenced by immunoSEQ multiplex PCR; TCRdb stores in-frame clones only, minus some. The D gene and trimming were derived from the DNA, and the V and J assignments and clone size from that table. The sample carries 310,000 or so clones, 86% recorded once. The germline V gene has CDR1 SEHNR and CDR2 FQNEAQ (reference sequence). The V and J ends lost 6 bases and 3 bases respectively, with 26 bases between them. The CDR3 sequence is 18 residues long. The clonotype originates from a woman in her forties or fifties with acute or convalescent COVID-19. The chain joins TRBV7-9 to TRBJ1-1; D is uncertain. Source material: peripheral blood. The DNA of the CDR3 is TGTGCCAGCAGTTCAAACCTAGCGTTCTGGGAGGTTGACACTGAAGCTTTCTTT. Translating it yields CASSSNLAFWEVDTEAFF.